Listed here are 10 T cell receptor beta chains from one sample, sequenced in a study of blood T cells in healthy people across ages. Next came a second PCR, run for about 6 to 12 cycles, which used a sample-barcoded 5' primer along with a J-beta primer mix. From the 5' RACE reads, TCRdb called clonotypes with MiXCR, one entry per CDR3 protein. The repertoire includes approximately 1.5 million distinct CDR3 sequences, under 55% of them detected once, and around 4% sits in the top ten. The sequenced sample consisted of blood. The receptors were sampled from a woman younger than 35 in good health.

V gene TRBV9 combines with J gene TRBJ2-3; perhaps TRBD2 as D (5 bases). This CDR3 contains 15 residues. Between the trimmed V and J ends, which lost 0 bases and 4 bases, there was a span of 12 bases. The germline gives CDR1 SGDLS, CDR2 YYNGEE. The CDR3 bases are TGTGCCAGCAGCGTAGTTTCGGGGTCCGCAGATACGCAGTATTTT. It specifies CASSVVSGSADTQYF.

The chain links TRBV7-2 to TRBJ2-7; 7 positions agree with TRBD1. The CDR3 covers 14 residues. The V segment lost 5 bases and the J segment 4 bases; nucleotides outside the gene matches: 8. Germline CDR1 reads SGHTA; CDR2 reads FQGNSA. The CDR3 DNA follows: TGTGCCAGCAGCACCGGACAGGTGAAGTACGAGCAGTACTTC. Its translation is CASSTGQVKYEQYF.

The V and J genes are TRBV24-1 and TRBJ2-3, with TRBD1 matching 7 bases. CDR1 and CDR2 (germline): KGHDR, SFDVKD. This CDR3 spans 15 amino acids. J lost 4 bases, V lost 2 bases, and 5 bases had no gene match. CDR3 in amino acids: CATSDSGQGADTQYF. As DNA, the CDR3 is TGTGCCACCAGTGATTCAGGGCAGGGGGCAGATACGCAGTATTTT.

This clonotype was picked up a small number of times. The V gene is TRBV7-2, the J gene TRBJ2-7; D unclear. Germline lookup yields CDR1 SGHTA and CDR2 FQGNSA. Trimming took 3 bases from V and 2 from J, leaving 11 bases between them. The CDR3 covers 14 residues. The CDR3 nucleotides read TGTGCCAGCAGCTTGGCATACGGACCCTACGAGCAGTACTTC. Its translation is CASSLAYGPYEQYF.

The chain uses TRBV9 and TRBJ2-3; D is undetermined. V lost 0 bases to trimming and J lost 5 bases, with 16 bases between them. CDR1 and CDR2 (germline): SGDLS, YYNGEE. The CDR3 runs to 16 residues. CDR3 bases: TGTGCCAGCAGCGTAGGGAGTAGGACCGTTGGAGATACGCAGTATTTT. Its protein product is CASSVGSRTVGDTQYF. Supplemented by reference TRBV9 and TRBJ2-3, the full variable domain reads DSGVTQTPKHLITATGQRVTLRCSPRSGDLSVYWYQQSLDQGLQFLIQYYNGEERAKGNILERFSAQQFPDLHSELNLSSLELGDSALYFCASSVGSRTVGDTQYFGPGTRLTVL.

This clonotype was seen only a few times. The chain uses TRBV12-3 or TRBV12-4 and TRBJ2-3; 7 nucleotides match TRBD1. The CDR3 is 15 residues long. V trimming: 6 bases; J trimming: 2 bases; junction bases outside the gene matches: 8. The CDR3 nucleotides read TGTGCCAGCAGGCCGACAGGGCGGTTCACAGATACGCAGTATTTT. It codes for CASRPTGRFTDTQYF.

The chain recombines TRBV9 with TRBJ2-1; tentative D call: TRBD2 (7 bases). V lost 4 bases and J lost 4, with 18 bases in between. Germline V CDR1 and CDR2: SGDLS, YYNGEE. This CDR3 spans 16 amino acids. Here the CDR3 DNA reads TGTGCCAGCAGCATAGACACCGGGGGGACATACAATGAGCAGTTCTTC. It specifies CASSIDTGGTYNEQFF.

The chain is built from TRBV4-3 and TRBJ2-4; 7 nucleotides agree with TRBD1. Looked up from germline, CDR1 is LGHNA and CDR2 is YSLEER. The length of the CDR3 is 14 residues. The V gene end was trimmed by 4 bases and the J gene end by 9 bases; junction bases not matched to a gene: 9. CDR3 amino acids: CASSLLGGVIIQYF. The CDR3 DNA is TGCGCCAGCAGCCTTTTAGGGGGCGTAATCATTCAGTACTTC.

This clonotype was seen only once. A much larger clone differs from this one at a single base, so this may be a read error. This chain connects TRBV4-1 to TRBJ2-7, with TRBD2 matching 10 bases. V was pared by 0 bases and J by 7 bases, with 12 bases of the junction left unmatched. The CDR3 is 17 residues long. CDR1 is MGHRA, CDR2 YSYEKL, per germline. The CDR3 DNA sequence: TGCGCCAGCAGCCAAGAAGGCAGTAGCGGGGGGTACAATGAGCAGTACTTC. Amino acid sequence: CASSQEGSSGGYNEQYF.

This clonotype was seen a handful of times. The rearrangement joins TRBV20-1 to TRBJ2-1; D could derive from TRBD1 or TRBD2 (5 bases each). The CDR3 runs to 15 residues. Germline V gene sequence: CDR1 DFQATT, CDR2 SNEGSKA (reference sequence). V lost 3 bases to trimming and J lost 4 bases, with 16 bases between them. The CDR3 region has the DNA TGCAGTGCTAGGGAACCGGGACGGAGGTACAATGAGCAGTTCTTC. Its translation: CSAREPGRRYNEQFF.